This T cell receptor beta chain was retrieved from a study of T-cell memory formation after mild COVID-19. About the study: Largely, the TCR clusters proved donor specific.

Broader study findings: While clones contracting from day 15 to 85 were balanced between CD4 and CD8, later expanders leaned CD4+. Those CD4+ clones that contracted were mainly in CM and EM (CD8+ ones in EMRA).

To note about this clonotype: Its antigen is unknown.

5'RACE, which relied on constant-segment primers, yielded TCR alpha and TCR beta cDNA libraries carrying sample barcodes and UMIs. In TCRdb, the 5' RACE reads were re-called with MiXCR into one record per CDR3 protein. Of about 450,000 distinct CDR3 sequences detected, more than 20% appear once; the ten largest clones hold 13%. The CDR3 loop spans 13 amino acids. V lost 8 bases to trimming and J lost 3 bases; unmatched junction nucleotides: 6. Germline V CDR1 and CDR2: MNHNS, SASEGT. The sample was PBMCs or a T cell subset sorted from them (not recorded which). This receptor was taken from an adult woman who had mild COVID-19 (a few samples of this study predate the infection). Cell type and time point are not known. The V gene is TRBV6-1, the J gene TRBJ2-7, with TRBD2 matching over 8 bases. CDR3 protein: CASAREGYYEQYF. CDR3 bases: TGTGCCAGCGCCCGGGAGGGCTACTACGAGCAGTACTTC.